This TCR beta chain was retrieved from a study of cytotoxic CD8 clonotypes in ibrutinib-treated CLL. Overall study findings and caveats: Clonality at baseline surpassed age-matched healthy donors and tracked circulating CD8+ T-cell counts.

Profiling relied on immunoSEQ multiplex PCR, and the TCRdb table lists in-frame clones only, not all of them. The sample includes about 16,000 clones, approximately 71% seen only once; the top ten take under 20%. As to this clone: Its antigen is not identified.

This sequence was found in a human donor with chronic lymphocytic leukemia. The specimen was PBMCs, collected before ibrutinib treatment.

The CDR3 spells CASSTGGFGQPQHF. The CDR3, as DNA: TGTGCCAGCAGTACAGGGGGCTTTGGACAGCCCCAGCATTTT. The J gene is TRBJ1-5, the V gene TRBV25-1, with 9 nucleotides matching TRBD1. Germline V gives CDR1 MGHDK, CDR2 SYGVNS. V trimming: 5 bases; J trimming: 7 bases; junction bases outside the gene matches: 6. This CDR3 has 14 residues.